The sequence of this TCR beta chain was determined in a study of cytomegalovirus exposure and HLA in healthy donors. Germline V gives CDR1 MDHEN, CDR2 SYDVKM. The CDR3 has 15 amino acids. Trimming cost V 2 bases and J 0 bases, with 9 bases left between them. Note on this clone: The antigen is not known.

Notes on the study in general: In a later analysis, more than 15,000 TCR beta sequences were associated with HLA alleles at 0.05 false discovery rate. Earlier analysis looked at TCR beta V segments, and most were productive about 90% or about 30% of the time. No immune exposure information besides CMV serostatus was available.

The study ran its PCR with 60 Vbeta and 13 Jbeta primers. Repertoires were generated with immunoSEQ multiplex PCR, while TCRdb's copy carries only in-frame clones and drops some. The repertoire holds about 89,000 clones, with around 72% as singletons. This TCR was sampled from a male donor in good health and CMV-seronegative. The chain couples TRBV28 to TRBJ2-3, with D maybe TRBD2 (6 bases). The sequenced sample was PBMCs. DNA of the CDR3: TGTGCCAGCAGTTTACAAGCGGGTAGCACAGATACGCAGTATTTT. Its translation: CASSLQAGSTDTQYF.